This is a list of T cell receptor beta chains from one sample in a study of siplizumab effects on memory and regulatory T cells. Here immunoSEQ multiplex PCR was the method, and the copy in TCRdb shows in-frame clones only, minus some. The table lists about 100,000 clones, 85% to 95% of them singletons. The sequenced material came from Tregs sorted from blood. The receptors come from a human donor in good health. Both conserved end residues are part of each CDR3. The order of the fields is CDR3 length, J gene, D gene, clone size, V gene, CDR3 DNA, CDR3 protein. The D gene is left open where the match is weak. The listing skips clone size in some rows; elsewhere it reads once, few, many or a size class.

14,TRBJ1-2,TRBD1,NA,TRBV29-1,TGCAGCGTTCGGGACAGGGTGCGTAACTATGGCTACACCTTC,CSVRDRVRNYGYTF
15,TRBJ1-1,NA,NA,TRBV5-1,TGCGCCAGCAGCTTGGGATCAGGGTTGCGCACTGAAGCTTTCTTT,CASSLGSGLRTEAFF
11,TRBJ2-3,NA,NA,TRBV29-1,TGCAGCGTTGTTCGGGGCGATACGCAGTATTTT,CSVVRGDTQYF
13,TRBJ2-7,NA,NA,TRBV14,TGTGCCAGCAGCCAAGACAGGGAAACCGAGCAGTACTTC,CASSQDRETEQYF
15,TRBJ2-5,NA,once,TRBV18,TGTGCCAGCTCACCTGGAGTGTTCCAGAAAGAGACCCAGTACTTC,CASSPGVFQKETQYF
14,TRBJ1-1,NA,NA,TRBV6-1,TGTGCCAGCAGTGACCGGGCCGGGAACACTGAAGCTTTCTTT,CASSDRAGNTEAFF
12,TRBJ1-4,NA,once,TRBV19,TGTGCCAGTAGTATACTGGGCGGAAAACTGTTTTTT,CASSILGGKLFF
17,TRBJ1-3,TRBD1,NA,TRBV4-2,TGTGCCAGCAGCCAGGCTCCGGGACAGGATTCTGGAAACACCATATATTTT,CASSQAPGQDSGNTIYF
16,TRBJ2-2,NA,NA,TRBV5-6,TGTGCCAGCAGCGCAATAATTAGGGGCCTCACCGGGGAGCTGTTTTTT,CASSAIIRGLTGELFF
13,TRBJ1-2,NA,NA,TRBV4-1,TGCGCCAGCAGCCAATCACAGAACTATGGCTACACCTTC,CASSQSQNYGYTF
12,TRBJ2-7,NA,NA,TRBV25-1,TGTGCCAGCAGTGATCAGCCATACGAGCAGTACTTC,CASSDQPYEQYF
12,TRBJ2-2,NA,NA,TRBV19,TGTGCCAGTAACAGGGACACCGGGGAGCTGTTTTTT,CASNRDTGELFF
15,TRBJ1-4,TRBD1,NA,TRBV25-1,TGTGCCAGCAGTGAATGGGGCAGGGGGAGGGAAAAACTGTTTTTT,CASSEWGRGREKLFF
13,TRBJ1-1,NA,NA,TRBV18,TGTGCCAGCCAAAAAGACTTGAACACTGAAGCTTTCTTT,CASQKDLNTEAFF